This is a list of T cell receptor beta chains from one sample in a study of blood T cell repertoires in COVID-19. Using immunoSEQ multiplex PCR, the repertoire was profiled, and TCRdb retains in-frame clones only, with some absent. The sample contains approximately 180,000 clones, nearly 80% of which appear only once. The source material was peripheral blood. These TCRs come from a woman between 65 and 79 years old with acute or convalescent COVID-19. Each CDR3 is given with its conserved first and last residue. D genes are given only for firm matches. Rows may omit the clone size; those that give it use once, few, many or a size class.

CDR3nt	CDR3aa	v_gene	j_gene	d_gene	abundance
TGTGCCAGCAGCTACCGGACAGGGGGAGGATCACCCCTCCACTTT	CASSYRTGGGSPLHF	TRBV7-9	TRBJ1-6	TRBD1	NA
TGTGCCAGCAGCGTTAGACAGGTCGAACGTAATGAAAAACTGTTTTTT	CASSVRQVERNEKLFF	TRBV2	TRBJ1-4	NA	few
TGTGCCAGCAGCTTAGAAGGGACAGGACCCCACTACGAGCAGTACTTC	CASSLEGTGPHYEQYF	TRBV7-9	TRBJ2-7	TRBD1	NA
TGTGCCAGCACCTCGGGGGACAGGGCTTATGGCTACACCTTC	CASTSGDRAYGYTF	TRBV6-5	TRBJ1-2	TRBD1	NA
TGTGCCAGCAGCGCCACAGGGGGCGCGGAGTCACCCCTCCACTTT	CASSATGGAESPLHF	TRBV9	TRBJ1-6	TRBD1	NA
TGTGCCAGCAGCCCCTGGACAGGGGGGCAAGAGACCCAGTACTTC	CASSPWTGGQETQYF	TRBV11-2	TRBJ2-5	TRBD1	few
TGTGCCAGCAGCTCATGGGACAGAGGTTATGGCTACACCTTC	CASSSWDRGYGYTF	TRBV7-9	TRBJ1-2	TRBD1	NA
TGTGCCAGCAGAGACACAGGGGCTGGAAACACCATATATTTT	CASRDTGAGNTIYF	TRBV6-5	TRBJ1-3	TRBD1	once
TGTGCCAGCACCTTAATCGGGACAGGGCAGTTCTTC	CASTLIGTGQFF	TRBV2	TRBJ2-1	TRBD1	NA
TGCGCCAGCAGCGGAACAGGGGGCAACTATGGCTACACCTTC	CASSGTGGNYGYTF	TRBV5-1	TRBJ1-2	TRBD1	NA
TGTGCCAGCAGCTCTCGACTAGCGGCCAACACCGGGGAGCTGTTTTTT	CASSSRLAANTGELFF	TRBV7-9	TRBJ2-2	TRBD2	NA
TGTGCCAGCAGCCTCATGGGGGGACCGACTGGTAGTGAGCAGTTCTTC	CASSLMGGPTGSEQFF	TRBV7-3	TRBJ2-1	NA	NA
TGTGCCAGCAGACCTGACAGGGCCGTCTCCTATAATTCACCCCTCCACTTT	CASRPDRAVSYNSPLHF	TRBV2	TRBJ1-6	TRBD1	NA
TGTGCCAGTAGGGGGACAGCGGATAATGAAAAACTGTTTTTT	CASRGTADNEKLFF	TRBV19	TRBJ1-4	TRBD1	NA
TGTGCCTGGAGTCAGGATAGCGGGAGGGTCTCAAACTTC	CAWSQDSGRVSNF	TRBV30	TRBJ2-5	TRBD2	NA
TGTGCCAGCAGTCGGGCTAGCGGGAGACAGGGCACAGATACGCAGTATTTT	CASSRASGRQGTDTQYF	TRBV2	TRBJ2-3	TRBD2	NA
TGCGCCAGCAGCTTGGCGGCGGGAGGGCCCGAAGAGACCCAGTACTTC	CASSLAAGGPEETQYF	TRBV5-1	TRBJ2-5	TRBD2	NA
TGTGCCAGCTCACCCTCAGGGGGCTGGGGCACTGAAGCTTTCTTT	CASSPSGGWGTEAFF	TRBV18	TRBJ1-1	TRBD1	NA
TGCGCCAGCAGTCAGCGGGACAGGGGGTGCACAGATACGCAGTATTTT	CASSQRDRGCTDTQYF	TRBV23-1	TRBJ2-3	TRBD1	NA
TGTGCCAGCAGTGACCGCTTGGCGCGGGGATATGAGCAGTTCTTC	CASSDRLARGYEQFF	TRBV2	TRBJ2-1	NA	NA
TGCGCCAGCAGGCGGGAGCCTGCGGGAGGGCCTGGCTACAATGAGCAGTTCTTC	CASRREPAGGPGYNEQFF	TRBV4-1	TRBJ2-1	TRBD2	NA
TGTGCCAGTTCCAGAAGGGCCGGGACAGGGAATTTGTACGAGCAGTACTTC	CASSRRAGTGNLYEQYF	TRBV19	TRBJ2-7	TRBD1	few
TGTGCCAGCAGTCAACGACAGGGCTATACGCAGTATTTT	CASSQRQGYTQYF	TRBV6-5	TRBJ2-3	TRBD1	NA
TGCGCCAGCAGCGAAAGGACACCCGGAAACACCATATATTTT	CASSERTPGNTIYF	TRBV5-1	TRBJ1-3	NA	few
TGTGCCAGCAGCCAAGAAACACAGGGCGCCGATGAGCAGTTCTTC	CASSQETQGADEQFF	TRBV14	TRBJ2-1	NA	NA
TGTGCCTGGAGTGTCCCGGGACAGGGGCGAGCTTTCTTT	CAWSVPGQGRAFF	TRBV30	TRBJ1-1	TRBD1	NA
TGTGCCAGCAGAAAGGGACTCGAAGAGTTCTTC	CASRKGLEEFF	TRBV6-5	TRBJ2-1	NA	NA